One and the same sample provided the 24 T cell receptor beta chains below, sequenced in a study of blood T cell repertoires in COVID-19. Sequenced by immunoSEQ multiplex PCR; TCRdb stores in-frame clones only, minus some. This sample yields roughly 250,000 clones, of which about 86% are seen a single time; approximately 12% belongs to the top ten. Sequenced sample: peripheral blood. Receptor source: a woman in her twenties or thirties with COVID-19, enrolled during active disease.

V usage is TRBV3-1 (or the pseudogene TRBV3-2) and J usage is TRBJ2-3, with D unresolved. V dropped 4 bases and J dropped 6 bases, with 8 bases sitting between them. The CDR3 runs 12 residues. CDR1 and CDR2 from the germline V gene are LGHDT and YNNKEL (reference sequence). The CDR3 here is CASSPTGDTQYF. The CDR3 coding sequence is TGTGCCAGCAGCCCGACTGGGGATACGCAGTATTTT.

This clone was picked up a small number of times. The chain is built from TRBV19 and TRBJ2-2, with 8 bases that match TRBD2. Germline CDR1 is LNHDA and CDR2 is SQIVND (reference sequence). V gave up 4 bases and J gave up 6 bases; unmatched junction bases: 7. This CDR3 region has 15 residues. CDR3 residues: CASSNQRGTPGELFF. The CDR3 coding sequence is TGTGCCAGTAGTAACCAGCGGGGGACCCCCGGGGAGCTGTTTTTT.

The V gene is TRBV30, the J gene TRBJ2-3; D may be TRBD1 (5 bases). V lost 1 base to trimming and J lost 1 base, with 9 bases between them. There are 14 residues in the CDR3. Germline CDR1 GTSNPN, CDR2 SVGIG (reference sequence). The CDR3 nucleotides read TGTGCCTGGAGTGCGGTAGGGGGCACAGATACGCAGTATTTT. Translation: CAWSAVGGTDTQYF. Supplemented by reference TRBV30 and TRBJ2-3, the full variable domain reads SQTIHQWPATLVQPVGSPLSLECTVEGTSNPNLYWYRQAAGRGLQLLFYSVGIGQISSEVPQNLSASRPQDRQFILSSKKLLLSDSGFYLCAWSAVGGTDTQYFGPGTRLTVL.

The rearrangement uses TRBV27 and TRBJ2-2; 10 bases are a match to TRBD1. Germline assignment: CDR1 MNHEY and CDR2 SMNVEV (reference sequence). V lost 3 bases, J lost 4 bases, and 8 bases stayed unmatched. The CDR3 runs to 17 residues. The CDR3 is CASSFVSGQGPTGELFF. The CDR3 nucleotides read TGTGCCAGCAGTTTTGTCTCGGGACAGGGGCCCACCGGGGAGCTGTTTTTT.

The J gene is TRBJ2-2, the V gene TRBV2, with 9 bases that match TRBD1. V shed 4 bases, J shed 4 bases, and the junction held 4 bases outside the gene matches. The CDR3 is made up of 15 amino acids. Germline V lookup: CDR1 SNHLY, CDR2 FYNNEI. CDR3 DNA sequence: TGTGCCAGCAGTGGGACAGGGGATGGCACCGGGGAGCTGTTTTTT. This encodes CASSGTGDGTGELFF.

This clone was picked up one time. The identical CDR3 is also encoded by other nucleotide sequences in the sample. This chain joins TRBV5-1 and TRBJ1-1; D is perhaps TRBD1 (6 bases). V was trimmed by 3 bases and J by 1 base, leaving 10 bases between them. CDR1 SGHRS and CDR2 YFSETQ come from the germline V gene. The CDR3 sequence is 14 residues long. CDR3 bases: TGCGCCAGCAGCTCGGGACACACGAACACTGAAGCTTTCTTT. Protein product: CASSSGHTNTEAFF.

In nucleotides, the CDR3 is TGTGCCAGCCGGGACAGGGGTTTCTACGAGCAGTACTTC. Its protein product is CASRDRGFYEQYF. This rearrangement joins TRBV6-5 to TRBJ2-7; 10 bases map to TRBD1. The germline CDR1 and CDR2 sequences are MNHEY and SVGAGI. Losses at the gene ends were 8 bases for V and 3 bases for J; bases not matched to a gene: 4. CDR3 length equals 13 residues.

Here the CDR3 reads CASSIQGATEAFF. The CDR3 DNA follows: TGTGCCAGTAGTATCCAAGGGGCCACTGAAGCTTTCTTT. The V gene is TRBV19, the J gene TRBJ1-1; D possibly corresponds to TRBD1 (5 bases). Trimming left V 3 bases short and J 4 bases short, with 9 bases between. The V gene's germline CDR1 is LNHDA and CDR2 SQIVND (reference sequence). The CDR3 extends over 13 amino acids. Full variable domain (missing parts from reference TRBV19 and TRBJ1-1): DGGITQSPKYLFRKEGQNVTLSCEQNLNHDAMYWYRQDPGQGLRLIYYSQIVNDFQKGDIAEGYSVSREKKESFPLTVTSAQKNPTAFYLCASSIQGATEAFFGQGTRLTVV.

This chain links TRBV11-2 with TRBJ2-5; 8 nucleotides line up with TRBD1. V shed 4 bases, J shed 5 bases, and the junction held 6 bases outside the gene matches. The V gene's germline CDR1 is SGHAT and CDR2 FQNNGV. This CDR3 contains 14 residues. The CDR3 protein is CASSSPTGEETQYF. As DNA, the CDR3 is TGTGCCAGCAGCTCACCGACAGGGGAGGAGACCCAGTACTTC.

The chain couples TRBV6-1 to TRBJ1-2, with TRBD1 matching 8 bases. This CDR3 spans 15 amino acids. The ends lost 2 bases at V and 2 bases at J; junction bases unmatched: 4. Germline CDR1 MNHNS, CDR2 SASEGT. The CDR3 protein is CASSERTGSNYGYTF. The CDR3 region has the DNA TGTGCCAGCAGTGAAAGGACAGGGTCGAACTATGGCTACACCTTC.

The chain has TRBV4-1 and TRBJ1-5; TRBD1 might be the D (6 bases). Germline assignment: CDR1 MGHRA and CDR2 YSYEKL. Trimming took off 1 base at V and 7 bases at J, with 11 bases between the two ends. The CDR3 consists of 14 residues. The CDR3 loop reads CASSQAGGAQPQHF. The CDR3 region has the DNA TGCGCCAGCAGCCAAGCTGGGGGGGCCCAGCCCCAGCATTTT.

The rearrangement uses TRBV11-3 and TRBJ2-2; the match to TRBD2 covers 7 bases. This CDR3 spans 17 amino acids. The V gene end was trimmed by 2 bases and the J gene end by 6 bases; junction bases not matched to a gene: 12. Germline V gene data show CDR1 as SGHNT and CDR2 as YENEEA. Here the CDR3 DNA reads TGTGCCAGCAGCTTAATGAGCGGGACTACCCTCCCCGGGGAGCTGTTTTTT. It is translated as CASSLMSGTTLPGELFF.

The V call is TRBV30, the J call TRBJ2-1, with a possible D match to TRBD2 (5 bases). The CDR3 has 13 residues. Per the germline V gene, CDR1 is GTSNPN and CDR2 is SVGIG (reference sequence). Deletions cut 0 bases from V and 7 bases from J, with 10 bases between. The CDR3 here is CAWSVGGRNEQFF. The CDR3 nucleotides read TGTGCCTGGAGTGTAGGTGGGAGAAATGAGCAGTTCTTC.

V usage is TRBV9 and J usage is TRBJ2-7, with TRBD2 identical over 13 bases. Losses at the gene ends were 4 bases for V and 6 bases for J; bases not matched to a gene: 13. Germline V gene data show CDR1 as SGDLS and CDR2 as YYNGEE. There are 17 residues in the CDR3. CDR3 DNA: TGTGCCAGCAGCTCATCAGGGCTAGGGACTAGCGGGGTCGAGCAGTACTTC. Its translation is CASSSSGLGTSGVEQYF. Drawing the rest from reference TRBV9 and TRBJ2-7, the complete variable domain is DSGVTQTPKHLITATGQRVTLRCSPRSGDLSVYWYQQSLDQGLQFLIQYYNGEERAKGNILERFSAQQFPDLHSELNLSSLELGDSALYFCASSSSGLGTSGVEQYFGPGTRLTVT.

V and J are TRBV9 and TRBJ2-2; 9 nucleotides match TRBD1. The V and J ends lost 2 bases and 3 bases, in that order; junction bases with no gene match: 8. This CDR3 contains 17 residues. CDR1 is SGDLS and CDR2 is YYNGEE in the germline V gene. CDR3: CASSVHRGRLDTGELFF. DNA of the CDR3: TGTGCCAGCAGCGTCCACAGGGGGCGTCTTGACACCGGGGAGCTGTTTTTT.

The CDR3 sequence: CASSSRTGFGEKLFF. The CDR3 DNA reads as TGTGCCAGCAGCTCCCGGACAGGGTTCGGCGAAAAACTGTTTTTT. The chain recombines TRBV28 with TRBJ1-4; 8 bases align to TRBD1. Germline assignment: CDR1 MDHEN and CDR2 SYDVKM. V lost 6 bases to trimming and J lost 8 bases; unmatched junction nucleotides: 11. The CDR3 totals 15 residues.

The CDR3 here is CASSKDRRLATDTQYF. The CDR3 nucleotides are TGCGCCAGCAGCAAAGACAGGAGACTAGCGACAGATACGCAGTATTTT. The chain has TRBV5-1 and TRBJ2-3; TRBD2 matches 8 bases. Per germline, CDR1 SGHRS and CDR2 YFSETQ. The trim removed 4 bases at V and 3 bases at J, leaving 10 bases unmatched. The CDR3 sequence is 16 residues long.

CDR3 loop: CATSRDREAGELFF. In DNA form, the CDR3 reads TGTGCCACCAGCAGAGATCGGGAAGCCGGGGAGCTGTTTTTT. This sequence joins TRBV15 and TRBJ2-2; D perhaps matches TRBD2 (5 bases). The germline gives CDR1 LNHNV, CDR2 YYDKDF (reference sequence). Trimming cost V 0 bases and J 6 bases, with 8 bases left between them. The CDR3 is 14 residues long. Together with reference TRBV15 and TRBJ2-2, the CDR3 gives the full variable domain: DAMVIQNPRYQVTQFGKPVTLSCSQTLNHNVMYWYQQKSSQAPKLLFHYYDKDFNNEADTPDNFQSRRPNTSFCFLDIRSPGLGDTAMYLCATSRDREAGELFFGEGSRLTVL.

The chain carries TRBV3-1 (or the pseudogene TRBV3-2) and TRBJ2-7; no firm D call. CDR3 size: 14 residues. Germline values: CDR1 LGHDT, CDR2 YNNKEL (reference sequence). V was cut by 1 base and J by 2 bases, with 9 bases left in between. The CDR3 nucleotides read TGTGCCAGCAGCCAAGTCGTGGCCACCTACGAGCAGTACTTC. It translates to CASSQVVATYEQYF.

The V call is TRBV5-1, the J call TRBJ2-1; 9 positions agree with TRBD2. Germline V lookup: CDR1 SGHRS, CDR2 YFSETQ. The CDR3 has 15 residues. The ends lost 4 bases at V and 7 bases at J; junction bases unmatched: 9. The CDR3 protein is CASSPASGALNEQFF. The CDR3 nucleotides are TGCGCCAGCAGCCCCGCTAGCGGGGCATTGAATGAGCAGTTCTTC.

The CDR3 reads CASSGGTGAAEAFF. CDR3 nucleotide sequence: TGCGCCAGCAGTGGCGGGACAGGCGCCGCTGAAGCTTTCTTT. The J gene is TRBJ1-1, the V gene TRBV10-1, with 8 nucleotides matching TRBD1. The junction had 7 bases not matched to a gene; V was cut back by 4 bases and J by 6 bases. Germline CDR1 and CDR2: WNHNN and SYGVQD (reference sequence). CDR3 size: 14 residues.

The chain is built from TRBV18 and TRBJ1-5; possibly TRBD1 for D (5 bases). Deletions cut 3 bases from V and 1 base from J, with 7 bases between. CDR1 is KGHSH, CDR2 LQKENI, per germline. The CDR3 consists of 14 residues. The CDR3 region has the DNA TGTGCCAGCTCACCGGAGGGGAGCAATCAGCCCCAGCATTTT. This codes for CASSPEGSNQPQHF.

The chain has TRBV15 and TRBJ2-6; 8 nucleotides match TRBD1. The CDR3 is 18 residues long. Germline CDR1 reads LNHNV; CDR2 reads YYDKDF (reference sequence). V was pared by 3 bases and J by 2 bases, with 9 bases of the junction left unmatched. CDR3 nucleotide sequence: TGTGCCACCAGCAGCACAAAGTCCAGGGGGCCTGGGGCCAACGTCCTGACTTTC. Translated, it gives CATSSTKSRGPGANVLTF.

This clone came up a few times. V is TRBV5-1 and J is TRBJ1-1, with D tentatively TRBD1 (5 bases). Germline assignment: CDR1 SGHRS and CDR2 YFSETQ. Between the trimmed V and J ends, which lost 4 bases and 4 bases, there was a span of 11 bases. The length of the CDR3 is 13 residues. Here the CDR3 reads CASSRRGSTEAFF. The CDR3 nucleotides read TGCGCCAGCAGCCGACGGGGGAGCACTGAAGCTTTCTTT.